The 32 T cell receptor beta chains in this list originate from one sample, sequenced in a study of post-analysis software for immune sequencing data. Whole-study results and caveats: There were a few TRBV segments more frequent in patients than controls, and TRBV5-6, TRBV5-1 and TRBV20-1 were among them.

These receptors have no identified antigens. Each TCR beta cDNA library carried unique molecular identifiers. TCRdb called the PCR reads again in MiXCR, with one record for every CDR3 protein. The table records about 540,000 distinct CDR3 sequences, 30% to 40% of them present only once. The specimen sequenced was blood. The receptors stem from a girl aged 2 to 17 with multiple sclerosis.

There are a few counts of this clonotype. The chain carries TRBV7-8 and TRBJ1-2; 8 bases map to TRBD1. The V and J ends lost 5 bases and 1 base, in that order; junction bases with no gene match: 6. The germline V gene encodes CDR1 SGHVS and CDR2 FQNEAQ. The CDR3 runs 15 residues. The CDR3 DNA reads as TGTGCCAGCAGCCCCCGGACAGGGAGTAACTATGGCTACACCTTC. It encodes CASSPRTGSNYGYTF.

This clonotype appeared a few times. The chain carries TRBV7-9 and TRBJ2-1; TRBD2 aligns across 7 bases. The germline gives CDR1 SEHNR, CDR2 FQNEAQ (reference sequence). The CDR3 sequence is 13 residues long. J lost 7 bases, V lost 5 bases, and 5 bases had no gene match. As DNA, the CDR3 is TGTGCCAGCAGCCCCGGGGGGTGGAATGAGCAGTTCTTC. Its protein product is CASSPGGWNEQFF.

This chain joins TRBV29-1 and TRBJ1-2, with D uncertain. The germline V and J ends were trimmed by 3 bases and 8 bases, with 10 bases remaining between them. The CDR3 length is 11 residues. The germline gives CDR1 SQVTM, CDR2 ANQGSEA. The DNA of the CDR3 is TGCAGCGTTGATTCCGCTAACGGCTACACCTTC. Amino acids: CSVDSANGYTF.

V and J are TRBV24-1 and TRBJ2-5; D might be TRBD1 (5 bases). Deletions cut 5 bases from V and 2 bases from J, with 11 bases between. The CDR3 consists of 14 residues. Per germline, CDR1 KGHDR and CDR2 SFDVKD. CDR3 bases: TGTGCCACCAGTGGGGCGACAGAACAAGAGACCCAGTACTTC. As protein: CATSGATEQETQYF.

This clonotype was observed a few times. The chain combines TRBV6-5 with TRBJ1-1, with TRBD1 as a possible D gene (5 bases). The CDR3 has 13 residues. V lost 3 bases, J lost 3 bases, and 8 bases lay in between. Germline CDR1 and CDR2: MNHEY and SVGAGI. CDR3 DNA sequence: TGTGCCAGCAGTTATGGAGGGGACACTGAAGCTTTCTTT. It yields the protein CASSYGGDTEAFF.

This clonotype was counted between two and nine times. The chain uses TRBV12-3 or TRBV12-4 and TRBJ2-1; 11 bases align to TRBD2. The CDR3 sequence is 16 residues long. The V and J ends lost 5 bases and 7 bases, in that order; junction bases with no gene match: 10. CDR3: CASSLELAGANNEQFF. CDR3 DNA: TGTGCCAGCAGTCTCGAACTAGCGGGGGCGAATAATGAGCAGTTCTTC.

This clonotype has more than one count but fewer than ten. The chain has TRBV12-3 or TRBV12-4 and TRBJ1-1, with D possibly being TRBD1 (6 bases). V was trimmed by 2 bases and J by 1 base, leaving 8 bases between them. The CDR3 contains 14 residues. CDR3 bases: TGTGCCAGCAGTTTACTACAGGGGAACACTGAAGCTTTCTTT. Protein sequence: CASSLLQGNTEAFF.

The chain combines TRBV29-1 with TRBJ2-7; 10 bases are shared with TRBD2. The J call is in doubt because the DNA end fits TRBJ2-5 better. From germline, CDR1 is SQVTM and CDR2 ANQGSEA. The CDR3 contains 18 residues. The CDR3 coding sequence is TGCAGCGTTGGGTCCGGGGTAGCGGGGGGTATATCCAAGAGGACCCAGTACTTC. It specifies CSVGSGVAGGISKRTQYF.

This clonotype turned up a few times. The chain carries TRBV5-1 and TRBJ2-3; 7 bases are a match to TRBD2. The CDR3 totals 15 residues. The V gene end was trimmed by 4 bases and the J gene end by 1 base; junction bases not matched to a gene: 6. In germline, CDR1 is SGHRS, CDR2 YFSETQ. Here the CDR3 reads CASSTGAGGTDTQYF. CDR3 in DNA: TGCGCCAGCAGCACCGGGGCGGGGGGCACAGATACGCAGTATTTT.

This chain links TRBV7-9 with TRBJ1-6; D uncertain. This CDR3 has 16 amino acids. Germline V lookup: CDR1 SEHNR, CDR2 FQNEAQ (reference sequence). V lost 5 bases to trimming and J lost 8 bases, with 19 bases between them. In DNA form, the CDR3 reads TGTGCCAGCAGCCCCCAAATAGAGATAAGGGATTCACCCCTCCACTTT. Protein: CASSPQIEIRDSPLHF.

This clonotype was observed a few times. The chain links TRBV20-1 to TRBJ2-3; D might be TRBD2 (5 bases). Trimming took 5 bases from V and 4 from J, leaving 13 bases between them. The germline V gene has CDR1 DFQATT and CDR2 SNEGSKA (reference sequence). The CDR3 runs 13 residues. The CDR3: CSALAGSADTQYF. The CDR3 DNA reads as TGCAGTGCTCTAGCTGGGAGCGCAGATACGCAGTATTTT.

This chain links TRBV14 with TRBJ2-1; D is unclear. V was trimmed by 1 base and J by 3 bases, leaving 10 bases between them. Per germline, CDR1 SGHDN and CDR2 FVKESK. The CDR3 loop spans 15 amino acids. The CDR3 region has the DNA TGTGCCAGCAGCCAAGGAGTGGGGTACTACAATGAGCAGTTCTTC. Residues: CASSQGVGYYNEQFF.

J is TRBJ2-5 and V is TRBV12-3 or TRBV12-4, with 7 bases aligning to TRBD2. The CDR3 is 14 residues long. Trimming removed 5 bases from V and 2 bases from J; junction bases left unmatched: 5. CDR3 sequence (DNA): TGTGCCAGCAGTCGGGACTATAATCAAGAGACCCAGTACTTC. Translating gives CASSRDYNQETQYF.

J is TRBJ1-2 and V is TRBV6-6; 7 bases are shared with TRBD1. The germline gives CDR1 MNHNY, CDR2 SVGAGI (reference sequence). This CDR3 has 15 residues. J was trimmed by 5 bases and V by 5 bases; bases with no gene match: 11. This chain's CDR3 is CASSQNRDRGYGYTF. The DNA of the CDR3 is TGTGCCAGCAGTCAGAATCGGGACAGAGGGTATGGCTACACCTTC.

Here the CDR3 reads CSARVPGTGGSGQPQHF. In DNA form, the CDR3 reads TGCAGTGCTAGAGTTCCCGGGACAGGGGGCTCAGGTCAGCCCCAGCATTTT. V gene TRBV20-1 combines with J gene TRBJ1-5; 12 nucleotides match TRBD1. Germline V CDR1 and CDR2: DFQATT, SNEGSKA (reference sequence). The CDR3 totals 17 residues. Trimming removed 1 base from V and 6 bases from J; junction bases left unmatched: 10.

This rearrangement joins TRBV19 to TRBJ1-1, with 8 bases matching TRBD1. The length of the CDR3 is 14 residues. Germline CDR1 and CDR2: LNHDA and SQIVND (reference sequence). J gave up 5 bases and V 7 bases, and 9 bases lay outside the gene matches. CDR3 region: CASTSQGEGTEAFF. In DNA form, the CDR3 reads TGTGCCAGTACCTCACAGGGGGAAGGGACTGAAGCTTTCTTT.

The sample holds many counts of this clonotype. The chain is built from TRBV12-3 or TRBV12-4 and TRBJ2-3; D not certain. The CDR3 sequence is 12 residues long. Trimming pared 6 bases from V and 6 bases from J, leaving 10 bases between. CDR3 loop: CASSLPPDTQYF. CDR3 DNA: TGTGCCAGCAGCCTCCCCCCGGATACGCAGTATTTT.

The CDR3 DNA sequence: TGTGCCAGCAGTGAGTCGATAGCAGGGAGCTCCTACAATGAGCAGTACTTC. Its protein product is CASSESIAGSSYNEQYF. The rearrangement joins TRBV2 to TRBJ2-7; D might be TRBD1 or TRBD2, each matching 5 bases. CDR3 length equals 17 residues. V lost 3 bases and J lost 7, with 25 bases in between. Germline V gives CDR1 SNHLY, CDR2 FYNNEI.

The chain carries TRBV3-1 and TRBJ2-7; TRBD2 matches at 8 bases. The CDR3 extends over 21 amino acids. Trimming removed 2 bases from V and 0 bases from J; junction bases left unmatched: 21. Germline V lookup: CDR1 LGHDT, CDR2 YNNKEL (reference sequence). CDR3 DNA: TGTGCCAGCAGCCAAATCTTACCCGGGACTAGTGGGGCCAGGAGCTCCTACGAGCAGTACTTC. Translated, it gives CASSQILPGTSGARSSYEQYF.

The chain couples TRBV3-1 to TRBJ2-7, with 8 nucleotides matching TRBD1. Trimming took 3 bases from V and 1 from J; bases not matched to a gene: 5. The germline gives CDR1 LGHDT, CDR2 YNNKEL (reference sequence). The CDR3 is made up of 15 amino acids. In nucleotides, the CDR3 is TGTGCCAGCAGCCACCGGGACAGGAAATCCTACGAGCAGTACTTC. This sequence encodes CASSHRDRKSYEQYF.

This clonotype appeared a few times. The chain links TRBV11-2 to TRBJ2-1; maybe TRBD2 (6 bases). The CDR3 totals 15 residues. Germline V gene data show CDR1 as SGHAT and CDR2 as FQNNGV. The V end was cut by 6 bases, the J end by 2 bases, with 14 bases between. CDR3 protein: CASRPTGGTYNEQFF. The CDR3 DNA follows: TGTGCCAGCAGACCTACTGGGGGGACCTACAATGAGCAGTTCTTC.

The rearrangement joins TRBV20-1 to TRBJ2-7, with 10 bases lining up with TRBD1. The CDR3 sequence is 15 residues long. V was clipped by 3 bases and J by 0 bases; unmatched bases: 5. Germline CDR1 DFQATT, CDR2 SNEGSKA (reference sequence). The CDR3 reads CSARSRTGGSYEQYF. CDR3 bases: TGCAGTGCTAGGTCGCGGACAGGGGGCTCCTACGAGCAGTACTTC.

This clonotype was seen a handful of times. The gene calls are TRBV3-1 and TRBJ2-1; no clear D gene. The V and J ends lost 0 bases and 8 bases respectively, with 11 bases between them. This CDR3 contains 14 residues. Germline lookup yields CDR1 LGHDT and CDR2 YNNKEL (reference sequence). The CDR3 reads CASSQDDGLDEQFF. The CDR3 DNA is TGTGCCAGCAGCCAAGATGATGGCTTGGATGAGCAGTTCTTC.

The chain combines TRBV27 with TRBJ2-7; D is possibly TRBD1 (5 bases). The CDR3 runs 14 residues. Germline CDR1 MNHEY, CDR2 SMNVEV (reference sequence). Trimming removed 10 bases at V and 0 bases at J, with 16 bases between. The CDR3 coding sequence is TGTGCCACCGCCAAAGGGGCGAGCTCCTACGAGCAGTACTTC. Translating it yields CATAKGASSYEQYF.

This clonotype was observed a few times. The chain carries TRBV20-1 and TRBJ2-7, with 10 bases that match TRBD1. V lost 2 bases, J lost 2 bases, and 6 bases stayed unmatched. This CDR3 has 15 amino acids. Germline CDR1 DFQATT, CDR2 SNEGSKA (reference sequence). For the CDR3, the DNA is TGCAGTGCTAGAAGACAGGGGGCTGCTACCTACGAGCAGTACTTC. It translates to CSARRQGAATYEQYF.

The chain uses TRBV10-3 and TRBJ2-7; D unresolved. The CDR3 loop spans 14 amino acids. CDR1 and CDR2 (germline): ENHRY, SYGVKD. V was pared by 6 bases and J by 0 bases, with 12 bases between. CDR3 sequence (DNA): TGTGCCATCAGGAAATCTCACAGCTCCTACGAGCAGTACTTC. Its translation: CAIRKSHSSYEQYF.

The chain has TRBV11-2 and TRBJ2-5; D call uncertain. TRBJ2-7 matches the DNA end more closely, so the J call is doubtful. This CDR3 spans 12 amino acids. CDR1 is SGHAT, CDR2 FQNNGV, per germline. The CDR3 nucleotides read TGTGCCAGCAGCCAGCCGGGCTACGAGCAGTACTTC. Encoded protein: CASSQPGYEQYF.

This clonotype was detected once. As DNA, the CDR3 is TGCAGTGCCCTTGAGGACAGCCTCTCCTATAATTCACCCCTCCACTTT. It specifies CSALEDSLSYNSPLHF. The gene calls are TRBV20-1 and TRBJ1-6; TRBD1 is a possible D gene (6 bases). V was clipped by 6 bases and J by 0 bases, with 15 bases between them. The CDR3 is 16 amino acids. Germline assignment: CDR1 DFQATT and CDR2 SNEGSKA (reference sequence).

This clonotype was detected a few times. The gene calls are TRBV7-3 and TRBJ2-1; 15 bases are shared with TRBD2. There are 16 residues in the CDR3. Trimming cost V 1 base and J 8 bases; bases outside gene matches: 3. Germline values: CDR1 SGHTA, CDR2 FQGTGA. Here the CDR3 reads CASSLKGTSGGHEQFF. Written as DNA, the CDR3 is TGTGCCAGCAGCTTAAAAGGGACTAGCGGGGGGCATGAGCAGTTCTTC.

This clonotype showed up just a few times. CDR3 in DNA: TGTGCCAGCAGCTTTTTAAGCGGGGGGTCGTGGAATGAGCAGTTCTTC. It yields the protein CASSFLSGGSWNEQFF. This rearrangement joins TRBV7-2 to TRBJ2-1; TRBD2 matches at 9 bases. J gave up 7 bases and V 3 bases, and 10 bases lay outside the gene matches. The CDR3 totals 16 residues. CDR1 and CDR2 (germline): SGHTA, FQGNSA.

This clonotype showed up just once. The rearrangement joins TRBV5-1 to TRBJ2-7; 11 nucleotides line up with TRBD1. CDR3 length: 14 amino acids. Germline CDR1 SGHRS, CDR2 YFSETQ. The V segment lost 4 bases and the J segment 11 bases; nucleotides outside the gene matches: 11. In nucleotides, the CDR3 is TGCGCCAGCAGCCCCACCGGACAGGGGGCTGCGAAGTACTTC. Translation: CASSPTGQGAAKYF.

The chain couples TRBV4-1 to TRBJ2-5; D perhaps matches TRBD1 (6 bases). Deletions cut 4 bases from V and 5 bases from J, with 17 bases between. Germline CDR1 is MGHRA and CDR2 is YSYEKL. CDR3 length: 15 amino acids. CDR3 DNA sequence: TGCGCCAGCAGCCTCGGGACACTCTTTCGGGAGACCCAGTACTTC. It yields the protein CASSLGTLFRETQYF.